This TCR beta chain emerged from a study of T-cell memory formation after mild COVID-19 (dated by TCRdb to about 2021). With regard to the full study: TCR sequence clusters from the two donors were largely donor specific. The cohort was made up of two young adult volunteers, one female and one male, who were previously healthy. T-cell clones expanding and contracting after mild COVID-19 in a couple of donors were tracked by longitudinal TCRalpha and TCRbeta repertoire sequencing.

The investigation overall reported the following: Contracting CD4+ clones appeared mostly in the CM and EM memory subsets, whereas CD8+ clones were enriched in EMRA. Only two mild cases were covered by the study, and larger cohorts that include severe cases with pre-infection samples were considered necessary. SARS-CoV-2 specificity of the second-wave clones peaking on day 37 was not confirmed. Clones that contracted from day 15 to 85 showed balanced CD4/CD8 phenotypes, whereas a second wave of clones that expanded from day 15 to 37 leaned towards CD4+. Some responding clones were found in pre-infection memory, which suggests that pre-existing cross-reactive memory T cells took part in the SARS-CoV-2 response.

In regard to this clonotype: The antigen it recognizes is unknown. One base away there is no much larger clone; base qualities are not given.

The run used an Illumina NovaSeq 6000. TCRalpha and TCRbeta cDNA libraries were constructed by 5'RACE with constant-segment primers, with sample barcodes and unique molecular identifiers being introduced. RNA was extracted from every sample with Trizol reagent. Libraries were amplified in two PCR steps, with a second sample barcode and Illumina TruSeq adapters added in the second step. Libraries were sequenced on an Illumina NovaSeq with 2 x 150 bp paired-end reads. Under the source paper's analysis protocol: The reads were demultiplexed and collapsed into UMI-guided consensus sequences using migec v1.2.7. With mixcr v2.1.11, UMI consensuses were aligned to TRA and TRB V and J templates and assembled into clonotypes. Clonotypes were classified as expanded or contracted when called significant by both edgeR and NoisET, with noise models trained on biological replicates. For edgeR calls, the cutoffs were a false discovery rate-adjusted p below 0.01 and a log2 fold-change threshold of 1. PCA with hierarchical clustering of max-normalized trajectories of the 1000 most abundant clonotypes was used as exploratory dynamics analysis. Separately sequenced CD4+ and CD8+ repertoires were used to assign a CD4 or CD8 phenotype to each responding clone. TCRdb itself trimmed the public reads at Q25 with fastp, ran MiXCR and retained productive beta chains. Merged by CDR3 protein, the rows form single entries marked with the most common genes and DNA. For this entry, the V and J calls and clone size follow TCRdb and not the study's own pipeline. For this sample there are 550,000 to 650,000 distinct CDR3 sequences; around 15% appear just once. The top ten clonotypes cover about 7.5% of the sample.

Ficoll-Paque density gradient centrifugation was used to isolate PBMCs. V loses 0 bases, J loses 5 bases, and the germline ends lie 11 bases apart. Reading from cysteine to phenylalanine, the CDR3 counts 14 amino acids. Of the read, only the CDR3 DNA is kept; its 42 bases are in frame from base 1. Based on the germline V gene, the CDR1 and CDR2 sequences are MNHEY and SVGEGT. This receptor was obtained from an adult woman who had mild COVID-19 (a few samples of this study predate the infection). The sample titles of this study are shuffled in the database, so cell type and time point are left out; the donor was told from shared clones. What was sequenced was PBMCs or a T cell subset sorted from them (not recorded which). The chain employs TRBV6-2 or TRBV6-3 and TRBJ2-7, with no D gene named confidently. The nucleotide sequence reads TGTGCCAGCAGTTACTCGATGGCAGGCAACGAGCAGTACTTC. The translation is CASSYSMAGNEQYF.